This T cell receptor (beta chain) was captured by sequencing in a study of blood T cell repertoires in COVID-19. The assay was immunoSEQ multiplex PCR, and TCRdb's table has in-frame clones only and misses some. The table records about 180,000 clones, more than 85% of them present only once. Germline lookup yields CDR1 SGHAT and CDR2 FQNNGV. CDR3 length: 15 amino acids. V was clipped by 5 bases and J by 9 bases, with 20 bases between them. The V and J genes are TRBV11-2 and TRBJ2-1, with TRBD1 as a possible D gene (6 bases). What was sequenced was peripheral blood. This TCR came from a man between 45 and 60 years old with acute or convalescent COVID-19. This chain's CDR3 is CASSPLGIQGGEQFF. In DNA form, the CDR3 reads TGTGCCAGCAGCCCTTTAGGCATACAGGGCGGTGAGCAGTTCTTC.